This T cell receptor beta chain was recorded in a study of T cell changes during pregnancy in multiple sclerosis. Sequenced by immunoSEQ multiplex PCR; TCRdb stores in-frame clones only, minus some. The table lists some 54,000 clones, 93% of them singletons. This CDR3 is built from 15 residues. Germline loops: CDR1 SGDLS, CDR2 YYNGEE. The junction had 10 bases not matched to a gene; V was cut back by 4 bases and J by 5 bases. The material sequenced was peripheral blood, taken after pregnancy. The gene calls are TRBV9 and TRBJ2-3, with TRBD2 identical over 7 bases. This clonotype was obtained from a female donor with multiple sclerosis, enrolled in a pregnancy study. The CDR3 nucleotides read TGTGCCAGCAGCTTCTCTGGCGGGAGTGTAGATACGCAGTATTTT. Translating gives CASSFSGGSVDTQYF.